What follows describes a single TCR beta chain. This sample was taken from a study of blood T cell repertoires in COVID-19. Study at large: T cells, B-cell-depleted T cells, or PBMCs supplied cDNA or gDNA.

CDR3 length equals 13 residues. V was trimmed by 5 bases and J by 9 bases, leaving 14 bases between them. Germline V lookup: CDR1 SGHTA, CDR2 FQGNSA. Authors' data handling: Reference gene primer amplification in the assay estimated nucleated cell counts. Sequencing was performed with immunoSEQ multiplex PCR; in TCRdb, only in-frame clones are kept and a portion is missing. V, J and clone size derive from that table, while D and trimming were established from the DNA sequence. The sample includes approximately 280,000 clones, approximately 88% of them seen just once. Self-reported history from a screening survey and questionnaire set each donor's cohort.

The chain uses TRBV7-2 and TRBJ2-1; D not certain. Source material: PBMCs or T cells enriched from blood (not recorded which). This TCR derives from a middle-aged woman who had recovered from COVID-19. This CDR3 is CASSPVGVGEQFF. CDR3 bases: TGTGCCAGCAGCCCGGTCGGAGTTGGTGAGCAGTTCTTC.